This is a list of T cell receptor beta chains from one sample in a study of cytomegalovirus exposure and HLA in healthy donors. TCRdb keeps only in-frame clones here, not all; method: immunoSEQ multiplex PCR. The data show under 130,000 clones, 85% to 90% seen once. Sequencing was carried out using PBMCs. These receptors all stem from a young woman in good health and CMV-seropositive. Both conserved end residues are part of each CDR3. Each record gives: J gene, V gene, CDR3 protein.

TRBJ1-1,TRBV6-5,CASSPLDRDNTEAFF
TRBJ2-7,TRBV29-1,CSVDEAYEQYF
TRBJ2-7,TRBV6-5,CASSRKDRGPYEQYF
TRBJ2-7,TRBV9,CASSVLPGSAPYEQYF
TRBJ1-5,TRBV6-5,CASSRGGPNQPQHF
TRBJ1-3,TRBV11-2,CASSFRRTAGNTIYF
TRBJ2-1,TRBV27,CASSLGEGNEQFF
TRBJ2-2,TRBV12-5,CASGLGQGRTGELFF
TRBJ2-5,TRBV2,CASSQDRGRETQYF
TRBJ1-1,TRBV2,CASRAEGPEAFF
TRBJ2-1,TRBV5-1,CASSYPLAGGSYNEQFF
TRBJ1-2,TRBV2,CASSEALRRALYGYTF
TRBJ2-1,TRBV12-5,CASGETTGARIPFF
TRBJ2-2,TRBV14,CASSPMPGQGGHTGELFF
TRBJ1-1,TRBV7-2,CASSLDPGQLNTEAFF
TRBJ2-2,TRBV6-1,CASSGTGTGDTGELFF
TRBJ1-4,TRBV9,CASSVEKGVKATNEKLFF
TRBJ1-1,TRBV27,CASLPQTGPNTEAFF
TRBJ2-1,TRBV5-6,CASSLRHVGTGGNEQFF
TRBJ2-3,TRBV19,CASSTLDDREADTQYF
TRBJ1-2,TRBV28,CASSGERGVYGYTF
TRBJ2-5,TRBV5-1,CASSFTMETQYF
TRBJ2-7,TRBV6-5,CASRSQGYEQYF
TRBJ2-1,TRBV19,CASTPASGPPREQFF
TRBJ1-2,TRBV5-4,CASSLAGGASGYTF
TRBJ1-2,TRBV28,CASSSQEDYGYTF
TRBJ2-7,TRBV6-1,CASSGWDREGEQYF
TRBJ1-1,TRBV11-2,CASSSHRGRAFF
TRBJ2-3,TRBV4-2,CASSQSLSGRGDTQYF